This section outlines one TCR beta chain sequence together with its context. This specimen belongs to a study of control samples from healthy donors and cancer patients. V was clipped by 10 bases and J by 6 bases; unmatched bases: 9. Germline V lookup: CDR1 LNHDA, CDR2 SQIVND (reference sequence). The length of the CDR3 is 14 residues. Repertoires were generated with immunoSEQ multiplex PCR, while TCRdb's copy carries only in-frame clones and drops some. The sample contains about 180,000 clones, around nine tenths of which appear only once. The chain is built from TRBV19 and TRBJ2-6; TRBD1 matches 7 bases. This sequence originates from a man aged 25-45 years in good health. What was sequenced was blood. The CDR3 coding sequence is TGTGCCACCAGACCCGGGACAGCGGCCAACGTCCTGACTTTC. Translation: CATRPGTAANVLTF.